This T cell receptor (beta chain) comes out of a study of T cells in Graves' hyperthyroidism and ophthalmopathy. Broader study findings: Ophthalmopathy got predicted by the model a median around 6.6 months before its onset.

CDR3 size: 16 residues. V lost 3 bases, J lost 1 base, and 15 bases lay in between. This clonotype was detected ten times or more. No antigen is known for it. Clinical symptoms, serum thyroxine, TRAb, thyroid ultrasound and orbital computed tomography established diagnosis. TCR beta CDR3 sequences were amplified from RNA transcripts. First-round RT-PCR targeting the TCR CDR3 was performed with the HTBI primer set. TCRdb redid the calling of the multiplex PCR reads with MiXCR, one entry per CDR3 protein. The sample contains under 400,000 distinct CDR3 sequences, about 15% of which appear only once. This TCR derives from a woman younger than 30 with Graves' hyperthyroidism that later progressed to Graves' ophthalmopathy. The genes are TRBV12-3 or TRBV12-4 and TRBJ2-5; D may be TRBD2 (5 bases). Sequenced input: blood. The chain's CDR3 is CASSFVRGVGQETQYF. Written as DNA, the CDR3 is TGTGCCAGCAGTTTCGTCCGGGGTGTGGGCCAAGAGACCCAGTACTTC.